A selection of T cell receptor beta chains follows, all from one sample in a study of cytomegalovirus exposure and HLA in healthy donors. Profiling relied on immunoSEQ multiplex PCR, and the TCRdb table lists in-frame clones only, not all of them. The sample has approximately 100,000 clones, less than 9.5% seen once. Sequenced: PBMCs. Receptor source: a man aged 45-65 years in good health and CMV-seropositive. CDR3s include the opening cysteine and the closing phenylalanine or tryptophan. D genes are given only for firm matches. Expanded clones get a size class; other rows say once, few or many, or leave the size out.

NA	TRBV19	NA	TRBJ1-6	CASSETGTLNSPLHF	TGTGCCAGTAGTGAAACAGGGACACTCAATTCACCCCTCCACTTT
NA	TRBV4-1	NA	TRBJ1-5	CASSQEWGVQPQHF	TGCGCCAGCAGCCAAGAATGGGGAGTTCAGCCCCAGCATTTT
few	TRBV6-5	TRBD1	TRBJ2-7	CASKLEGQSSEQYF	TGTGCCAGCAAGTTAGAGGGACAGAGCTCCGAGCAGTACTTC
few	TRBV5-6	TRBD2	TRBJ2-7	CASSLERETAYEQYF	TGTGCCAGCAGCTTGGAGCGGGAGACCGCCTACGAGCAGTACTTC
NA	TRBV9	NA	TRBJ1-4	CASSVEAGIGGEKLFF	TGTGCCAGCAGCGTAGAGGCAGGGATAGGCGGTGAAAAACTGTTTTTT
NA	TRBV10-3	TRBD1	TRBJ1-1	CAIRKQGNEPEAFF	TGTGCCATCAGGAAACAGGGGAACGAGCCTGAAGCTTTCTTT
few	TRBV28	NA	TRBJ1-2	CASSSGQFYGYTF	TGTGCCAGCAGCTCCGGACAGTTCTATGGCTACACCTTC
NA	TRBV29-1	TRBD2	TRBJ2-3	CSAGRGLAGVGTDTQYF	TGCAGCGCCGGGCGAGGGCTAGCGGGAGTTGGGACAGATACGCAGTATTTT
NA	TRBV30	NA	TRBJ1-2	CAWRAGSSTNYGYTF	TGTGCCTGGAGAGCGGGGAGCTCAACTAACTATGGCTACACCTTC
NA	TRBV11-2	NA	TRBJ1-2	CASSLLAPGVYGYTF	TGTGCCAGCAGCTTACTCGCACCCGGGGTCTATGGCTACACCTTC
NA	TRBV11-3	TRBD2	TRBJ2-5	CASSSGSEETQYF	TGTGCCAGCAGTAGCGGGAGTGAAGAGACCCAGTACTTC
NA	TRBV6-1	NA	TRBJ1-4	CASREQSNEKLFF	TGTGCCAGCAGAGAACAATCTAATGAAAAACTGTTTTTT
few	TRBV7-9	TRBD2	TRBJ2-1	CASSSRPGAGGAYNEQFF	TGTGCCAGCAGCTCCCGCCCAGGAGCGGGAGGGGCCTACAATGAGCAGTTCTTC
few	TRBV6-6	NA	TRBJ1-5	CASSYGAGARNQPQHF	TGTGCCAGCAGTTACGGGGCGGGGGCTCGCAATCAGCCCCAGCATTTT
NA	TRBV6-5	NA	TRBJ1-2	CASSYSGTGANYGYTF	TGTGCCAGCAGTTACTCAGGGACGGGAGCTAACTATGGCTACACCTTC
NA	TRBV19	NA	TRBJ1-3	CASHQDSAGNTIYF	TGTGCCAGCCACCAGGACAGCGCTGGAAACACCATATATTTT
NA	TRBV7-8	NA	TRBJ2-1	CASSLDSDNEQFF	TGTGCCAGCAGCTTGGACAGTGACAATGAGCAGTTCTTC
NA	TRBV6-1	NA	TRBJ1-6	CASSENSNSYNSPLHF	TGTGCCAGCAGTGAGAACTCCAACAGTTATAATTCACCCCTCCACTTT
NA	TRBV7-2	NA	TRBJ1-3	CASSSDSHSGNTIYF	TGTGCCAGCAGCTCCGACAGCCACTCTGGAAACACCATATATTTT
many	TRBV6-1	NA	TRBJ2-7	CASRLTAYEQYF	TGTGCCAGCCGGCTGACTGCCTACGAGCAGTACTTC
few	TRBV2	TRBD2	TRBJ2-2	CASRGLAGGGELFF	TGTGCCAGCCGTGGACTAGCGGGCGGAGGGGAGCTGTTTTTT
few	TRBV30	TRBD2	TRBJ2-2	CAWTGTSGGSRVPNTGELFF	TGTGCCTGGACAGGGACTAGCGGGGGGTCGAGGGTCCCGAACACCGGGGAGCTGTTTTTT
NA	TRBV10-1	TRBD2	TRBJ2-1	CASSASAGTYNEQFF	TGCGCCAGCAGTGCATCAGCGGGAACGTACAATGAGCAGTTCTTC
few	TRBV6-6	TRBD2	TRBJ2-1	CASSPSGGGNEQFF	TGTGCCAGCAGCCCCTCCGGGGGGGGCAATGAGCAGTTCTTC
few	TRBV5-6	NA	TRBJ1-5	CASSRRSGTQPQHF	TGTGCCAGCAGCCGGAGATCCGGGACACAGCCCCAGCATTTT
NA	TRBV5-1	TRBD1	TRBJ1-2	CASSQGQLYGYTF	TGCGCCAGCAGCCAGGGACAGCTCTATGGCTACACCTTC
NA	TRBV7-3	NA	TRBJ2-1	CASSFGSKSYNEQFF	TGTGCCAGCAGCTTCGGGTCCAAATCCTACAATGAGCAGTTCTTC
NA	TRBV15	NA	TRBJ1-5	CATSRRTVNQPQHF	TGTGCCACCAGCAGACGGACAGTGAATCAGCCCCAGCATTTT
few	TRBV30	NA	TRBJ1-5	CAWSTAGYQPQHF	TGTGCCTGGAGTACGGCAGGGTATCAGCCCCAGCATTTT
few	TRBV19	TRBD1	TRBJ2-7	CASSTGGQGYEQYF	TGTGCCAGTAGTACCGGGGGACAGGGCTACGAGCAGTACTTC
few	TRBV2	NA	TRBJ1-5	CASRSGRASNQPQHF	TGTGCCAGCAGGTCGGGGAGAGCCAGCAATCAGCCCCAGCATTTT
NA	TRBV6-1	NA	TRBJ2-3	CASSGLADTQYF	TGTGCCAGCAGTGGGTTAGCAGATACGCAGTATTTT
few	TRBV6-5	TRBD1	TRBJ1-5	CASSGTGSNQPQHF	TGTGCCAGCAGTGGGACAGGTAGCAATCAGCCCCAGCATTTT
few	TRBV9	NA	TRBJ2-2	CASSPTSLYGGELFF	TGTGCCAGCAGCCCGACTAGTCTTTATGGCGGGGAGCTGTTTTTT
NA	TRBV28	NA	TRBJ2-7	CASSLGRVQYF	TGTGCCAGCAGTTTAGGCAGGGTCCAGTACTTC
NA	TRBV28	TRBD1	TRBJ2-5	CASSFWQGEETQYF	TGTGCCAGCAGTTTTTGGCAGGGGGAAGAGACCCAGTACTTC
NA	TRBV23-1	TRBD2	TRBJ2-7	CASSPSGLATFSYEQYF	TGCGCCAGCAGTCCCAGTGGACTAGCGACCTTCTCCTACGAGCAGTACTTC
few	TRBV5-1	NA	TRBJ2-7	CASSLAFGRVDEQYF	TGCGCCAGCAGCTTGGCTTTCGGGAGAGTCGACGAGCAGTACTTC
few	TRBV28	NA	TRBJ1-4	CATGRLGTNEKLFF	TGTGCCACCGGCCGACTAGGCACTAATGAAAAACTGTTTTTT
few	TRBV5-5	NA	TRBJ2-3	CASSLMVGGDTQYF	TGTGCCAGCAGCTTGATGGTCGGGGGAGATACGCAGTATTTT
NA	TRBV5-1	NA	TRBJ1-1	CASRRIRVDDTEAFF	TGCGCCAGCAGACGCATCCGGGTAGACGACACTGAAGCTTTCTTT
few	TRBV6-5	NA	TRBJ1-2	CASSYSWRAFGYTF	TGTGCCAGCAGTTACTCATGGAGAGCCTTTGGCTACACCTTC
NA	TRBV13	NA	TRBJ1-2	CASSLGIGGYTF	TGTGCCAGCAGCTTAGGCATCGGGGGCTACACCTTC
NA	TRBV30	TRBD2	TRBJ2-3	CALTSGSTDTQYF	TGTGCCTTGACTAGCGGTAGCACAGATACGCAGTATTTT
NA	TRBV2	NA	TRBJ2-2	CASRVAVGELFF	TGTGCCAGCAGGGTAGCTGTCGGGGAGCTGTTTTTT
NA	TRBV5-6	NA	TRBJ2-3	CASSLGGLAVFTDTQYF	TGTGCCAGCAGCTTGGGAGGCTTAGCGGTCTTCACAGATACGCAGTATTTT
few	TRBV19	TRBD1	TRBJ1-5	CASSPRDRGINQPQHF	TGTGCCAGTAGTCCCCGGGACAGGGGCATCAATCAGCCCCAGCATTTT
NA	TRBV7-6	TRBD2	TRBJ2-2	CASSPREAGPAGELFF	TGTGCCAGCAGCCCCCGGGAGGCAGGCCCCGCCGGGGAGCTGTTTTTT
NA	TRBV5-6	TRBD1	TRBJ1-2	CASSPLNRGRLGYTF	TGTGCCAGCAGTCCGTTGAATAGGGGGCGCCTTGGCTACACCTTC
NA	TRBV9	TRBD1	TRBJ2-3	CASSVGTGSSTDTQYF	TGTGCCAGCAGCGTAGGGACAGGGTCTAGCACAGATACGCAGTATTTT
few	TRBV28	NA	TRBJ2-2	CASSSHAGAGELFF	TGTGCCAGCAGTTCGCATGCGGGTGCCGGGGAGCTGTTTTTT
few	TRBV10-2	TRBD1	TRBJ2-7	CATQGQGASGSYEQYF	TGCGCCACCCAGGGACAGGGCGCTAGCGGATCCTACGAGCAGTACTTC
NA	TRBV28	TRBD1	TRBJ1-5	CASSFSGEQGTGVDSNQPQHF	TGTGCCAGCAGTTTTAGCGGGGAACAAGGGACAGGGGTAGATAGCAATCAGCCCCAGCATTTT
NA	TRBV6-6	TRBD2	TRBJ2-3	CASSVSGRALDTQYF	TGTGCCAGCAGCGTAAGCGGGAGGGCTTTAGATACGCAGTATTTT
NA	TRBV18	TRBD1	TRBJ2-7	CASSQLDRGPYEQYF	TGTGCCAGCTCGCAACTAGACAGGGGGCCCTACGAGCAGTACTTC